The clone carrying this T cell receptor beta chain was recorded only once. The data derive from a study of blood T cell repertoires in COVID-19. V shed 8 bases and J 6 bases; nucleotides not matched to a gene: 17. Germline V gene sequence: CDR1 SEHNR, CDR2 FQNEAQ (reference sequence). This CDR3 contains 17 residues. Profiled with immunoSEQ multiplex PCR; TCRdb holds only in-frame clones, not every one. Of roughly 300,000 clones listed, 70% to 90% are singletons. The TCR originated in a young woman who had recovered from COVID-19. The chain is built from TRBV7-9 and TRBJ1-4; TRBD1 matches at 8 bases. Sequences were obtained from PBMCs or T cells enriched from blood (not recorded which). The CDR3 nucleotides are TGTGCCAGCCAGGGAAGATTGACAGGGGACCTCTATGAAAAACTGTTTTTT. Translated, it gives CASQGRLTGDLYEKLFF.